This entry features one TCR beta chain sequence. Its antigen is unknown. Data came from immunoSEQ multiplex PCR; TCRdb stores just in-frame clones and leaves some out. The table records some 80,000 clones, 65% to 80% of them present only once. This sample stems from a study of T cell responses to AZD1222 COVID-19 vaccine. Study observations and caveats: Nearly half of the spike-specific TCRs reportedly recognize variant regions that carry no mutations. Spike regions recognized by vaccine-associated CD4 TCRs spanned the protein, led by 160-218 and 743-854.

Sequencing was performed on peripheral blood, taken 28 days after the second dose of the MenACWY control vaccine. The TCR was taken from an adult who received the MenACWY meningococcal vaccine as a control.

CDR3 nucleotides: TGTGCCAGCAGTTGGGGGTTAGGTCGGCCCCAGCATTTT. Encoded protein: CASSWGLGRPQHF. This chain uses TRBV12-3 or TRBV12-4 with TRBJ1-5; tentative D call: TRBD1 (5 bases). Trimming removed 4 bases from V and 9 bases from J, with 13 bases in between. CDR3 length: 13 amino acids.